The T cell receptor (beta chain) under discussion was sequenced for a study of breast tumors, draining lymph nodes, adjacent tissues. Study-wide results and limits: Findings are consistent with lymph node origin and intratumoral expansion of most tumor T cells. Luminal-like breast cancer showed significantly greater tumor-nontumor repertoire similarity than basal-like breast cancer did. Tumor TCR diversity was below lymph nodes but above nontumor tissue. Data only fit, rather than demonstrated, lymph node origin of most tumor T cells.

Axillary draining lymph nodes of breast cancer patients supplied the node samples. This clonotype was detected many times. Its antigen remains unidentified. In TCRdb, the multiplex PCR reads were re-called with MiXCR into one record per CDR3 protein. The data show approximately 230,000 distinct CDR3 sequences, 34% seen once. Trimming cost V 0 bases and J 1 base, with 8 bases left between them. In germline, CDR1 is SGHRS, CDR2 YFSETQ. The length of the CDR3 is 15 residues. The receptor comes from a female donor with breast cancer. Some clones in this sample may be carry-over from other donors' samples. Sample: axillary lymph node tissue. The rearrangement joins TRBV5-1 to TRBJ1-3, with unresolved D. CDR3 residues: CASSLALGSGNTIYF. The CDR3, as DNA: TGCGCCAGCAGCTTGGCTCTGGGATCTGGAAACACCATATATTTT. Combining the CDR3 with reference TRBV5-1 and TRBJ1-3 gives the whole variable domain KAGVTQTPRYLIKTRGQQVTLSCSPISGHRSVSWYQQTPGQGLQFLFEYFSETQRNKGNFPGRFSGRQFSNSRSEMNVSTLELGDSALYLCASSLALGSGNTIYFGEGSWLTVV.